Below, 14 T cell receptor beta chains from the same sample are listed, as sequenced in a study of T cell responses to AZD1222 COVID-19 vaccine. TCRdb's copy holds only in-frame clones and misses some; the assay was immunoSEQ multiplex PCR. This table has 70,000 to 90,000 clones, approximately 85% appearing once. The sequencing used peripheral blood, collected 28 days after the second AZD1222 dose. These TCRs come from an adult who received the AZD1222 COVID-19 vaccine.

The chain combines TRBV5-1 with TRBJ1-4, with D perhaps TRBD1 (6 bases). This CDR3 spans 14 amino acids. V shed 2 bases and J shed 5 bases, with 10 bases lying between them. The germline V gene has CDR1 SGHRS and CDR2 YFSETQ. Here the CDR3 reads CASSFGRGNEKLFF. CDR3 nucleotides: TGCGCCAGCAGCTTCGGCAGGGGAAATGAAAAACTGTTTTTT. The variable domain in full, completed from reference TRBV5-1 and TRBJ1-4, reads KAGVTQTPRYLIKTRGQQVTLSCSPISGHRSVSWYQQTPGQGLQFLFEYFSETQRNKGNFPGRFSGRQFSNSRSEMNVSTLELGDSALYLCASSFGRGNEKLFFGSGTQLSVL.

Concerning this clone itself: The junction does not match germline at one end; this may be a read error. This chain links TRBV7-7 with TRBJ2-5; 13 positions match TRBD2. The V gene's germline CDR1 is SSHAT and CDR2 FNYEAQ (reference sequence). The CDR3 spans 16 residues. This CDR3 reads CASSPVGLAGQETQYF. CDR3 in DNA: TGTGCTAGCAGCCCTGTGGGACTAGCGGGACAAGAGACCCAGTACTTC. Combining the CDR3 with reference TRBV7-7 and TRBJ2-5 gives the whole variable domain GAGVSQSPRYKVTKRGQDVTLRCDPISSHATLYWYQQALGQGPEFLTYFNYEAQPDKSGLPSDRFSAERPEGSISTLTIQRTEQRDSAMYRCASSPVGLAGQETQYFGPGTRLLVL.

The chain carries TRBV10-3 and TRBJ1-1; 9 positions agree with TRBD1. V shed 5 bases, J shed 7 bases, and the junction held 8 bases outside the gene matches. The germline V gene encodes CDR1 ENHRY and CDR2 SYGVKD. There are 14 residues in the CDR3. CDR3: CAISNLQGADEAFF. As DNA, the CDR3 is TGTGCCATCAGTAACCTACAGGGGGCGGATGAAGCTTTCTTT.

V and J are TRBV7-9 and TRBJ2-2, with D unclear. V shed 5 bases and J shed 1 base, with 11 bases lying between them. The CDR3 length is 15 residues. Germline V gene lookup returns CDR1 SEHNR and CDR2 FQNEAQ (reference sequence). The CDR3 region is CASSPPGKNTGELFF. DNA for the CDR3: TGTGCCAGCAGCCCCCCAGGCAAGAACACCGGGGAGCTGTTTTTT.

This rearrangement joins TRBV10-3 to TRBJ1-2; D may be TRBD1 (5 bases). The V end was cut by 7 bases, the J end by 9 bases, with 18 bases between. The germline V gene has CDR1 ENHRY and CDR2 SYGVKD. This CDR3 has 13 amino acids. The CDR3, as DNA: TGTGCCATCACTCACTCCGGGGGTATTAGCTACACCTTC. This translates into CAITHSGGISYTF.

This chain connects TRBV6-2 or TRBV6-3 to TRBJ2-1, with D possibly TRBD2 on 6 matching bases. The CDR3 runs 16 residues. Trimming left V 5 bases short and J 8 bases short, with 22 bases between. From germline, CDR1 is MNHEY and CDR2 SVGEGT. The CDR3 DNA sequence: TGTGCCAGCAGTGCTCCCTCCGGGAGCAAGAAGGATGAGCAGTTCTTC. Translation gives CASSAPSGSKKDEQFF.

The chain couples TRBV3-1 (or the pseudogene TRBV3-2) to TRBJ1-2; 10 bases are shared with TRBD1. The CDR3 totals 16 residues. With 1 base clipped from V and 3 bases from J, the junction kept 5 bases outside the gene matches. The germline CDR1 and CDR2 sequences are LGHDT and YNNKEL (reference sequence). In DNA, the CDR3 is TGTGCCAGCAGCCAAGCATCGACAGGGGGCGACTATGGCTACACCTTC. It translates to CASSQASTGGDYGYTF.

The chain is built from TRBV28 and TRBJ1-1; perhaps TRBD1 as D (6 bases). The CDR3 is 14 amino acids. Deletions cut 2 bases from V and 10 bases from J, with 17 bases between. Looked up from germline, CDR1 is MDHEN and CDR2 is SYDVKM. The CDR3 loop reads CASSLSTGGQGAFF. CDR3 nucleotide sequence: TGTGCCAGCAGTTTAAGCACGGGGGGGCAGGGAGCTTTCTTT.

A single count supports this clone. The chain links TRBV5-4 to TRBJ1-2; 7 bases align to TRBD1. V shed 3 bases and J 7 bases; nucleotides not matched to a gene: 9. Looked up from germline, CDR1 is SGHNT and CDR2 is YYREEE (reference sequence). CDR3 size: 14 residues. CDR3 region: CASSSQGVRGGYTF. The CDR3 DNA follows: TGTGCCAGCAGCTCCCAGGGGGTTAGGGGTGGCTACACCTTC.

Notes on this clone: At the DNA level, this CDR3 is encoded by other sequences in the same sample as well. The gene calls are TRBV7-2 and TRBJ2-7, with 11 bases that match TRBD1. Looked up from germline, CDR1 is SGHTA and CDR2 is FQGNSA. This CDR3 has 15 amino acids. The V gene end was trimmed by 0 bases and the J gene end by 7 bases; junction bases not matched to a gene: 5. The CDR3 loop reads CASSLAGQGASEQYF. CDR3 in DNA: TGTGCCAGCAGCTTAGCTGGACAGGGGGCTAGTGAGCAGTACTTC.

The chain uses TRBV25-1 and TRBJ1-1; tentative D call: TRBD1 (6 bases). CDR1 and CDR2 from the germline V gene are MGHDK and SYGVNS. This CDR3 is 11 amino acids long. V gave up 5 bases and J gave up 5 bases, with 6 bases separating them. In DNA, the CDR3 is TGTGCCAGCAGTAGGGGGACTGAAGCTTTCTTT. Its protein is CASSRGTEAFF.

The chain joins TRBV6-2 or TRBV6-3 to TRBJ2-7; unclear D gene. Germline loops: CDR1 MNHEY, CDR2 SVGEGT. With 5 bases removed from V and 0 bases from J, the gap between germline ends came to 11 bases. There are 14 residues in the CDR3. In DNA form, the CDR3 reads TGTGCCAGCAGTAACCGAAAAGTCTCCTACGAGCAGTACGTC. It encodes CASSNRKVSYEQYV.

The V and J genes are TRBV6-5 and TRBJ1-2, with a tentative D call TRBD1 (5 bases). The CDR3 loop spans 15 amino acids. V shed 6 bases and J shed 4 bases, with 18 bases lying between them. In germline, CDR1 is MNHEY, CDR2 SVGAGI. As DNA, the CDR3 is TGTGCCAGCAGCAGAGGGACCGGCACTATCTATGGCTACACCTTC. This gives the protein CASSRGTGTIYGYTF.

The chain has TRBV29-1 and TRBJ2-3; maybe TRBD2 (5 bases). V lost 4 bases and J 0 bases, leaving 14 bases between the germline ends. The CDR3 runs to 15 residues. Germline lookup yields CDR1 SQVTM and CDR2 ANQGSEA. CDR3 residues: CSVVPIWESTDTQYF. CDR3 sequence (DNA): TGCAGCGTTGTTCCAATATGGGAGAGCACAGATACGCAGTATTTT.